This T cell receptor (beta chain) was captured by sequencing in a study of cytomegalovirus exposure and HLA in healthy donors. As regards this clone: Its antigen remains unidentified.

Germline CDR1 reads MNHEY; CDR2 reads SVGAGI. There are 12 residues in the CDR3. V was clipped by 6 bases and J by 8 bases; unmatched bases: 6. Both 60 Vbeta primers and 13 Jbeta primers went into the PCR. Measured with immunoSEQ multiplex PCR; TCRdb has only the in-frame clones, and not every one. The sample carries 40,000 to 55,000 clones, roughly 80% recorded once. Findings and caveats of the study: Association of a missense DCLRE1C variant with TCR beta V- and J-gene trimming was reported in a later analysis. Compared with the approximately 680-donor mean, an Asian-associated ancestry cluster reportedly had fewer N-insertions, according to a later analysis. The study dropped some indistinguishable V segments, TRBV6-2 and TRBV6-3 among them.

The source material was PBMCs. The chain uses TRBV6-5 and TRBJ1-1; 7 bases fit TRBD1. The receptor comes from a woman aged 35 to 49 in good health and CMV-seropositive. The CDR3 is CASRWTGHEAFF. In DNA form, the CDR3 reads TGTGCCAGCAGGTGGACAGGACACGAAGCTTTCTTT.